This passage covers 14 T cell receptor beta chains from one sample sequenced in a study of blood T cell repertoires in COVID-19. Repertoires were generated with immunoSEQ multiplex PCR, while TCRdb's copy carries only in-frame clones and drops some. The sample records more than 95,000 clones, 80% to 90% being singletons. Sequenced input: peripheral blood. These receptor sequences come from a man aged 45 to 65 with acute or convalescent COVID-19.

The table lists this clone with a count of one. The chain links TRBV28 to TRBJ1-5; 8 nucleotides line up with TRBD1. J was trimmed by 2 bases and V by 2 bases; bases with no gene match: 8. Germline lookup yields CDR1 MDHEN and CDR2 SYDVKM. This CDR3 spans 17 amino acids. Here the CDR3 DNA reads TGTGCCAGCAGTTTAGGAATCGGACAGGGCGGCAATCAGCCCCAGCATTTT. Translated: CASSLGIGQGGNQPQHF.

The chain is built from TRBV2 and TRBJ2-5; no clear D. V dropped 4 bases and J dropped 1 base, with 10 bases sitting between them. The CDR3 contains 14 residues. Germline CDR1 and CDR2: SNHLY and FYNNEI. The chain's CDR3 is CASSGAWAQETQYF. CDR3 DNA: TGTGCCAGCAGTGGGGCCTGGGCCCAAGAGACCCAGTACTTC.

V is TRBV15 and J is TRBJ2-7, with D unresolved. The CDR3 has 16 residues. Trimming removed 0 bases from V and 3 bases from J, with 15 bases in between. CDR1 and CDR2 from the germline V gene are LNHNV and YYDKDF (reference sequence). The CDR3 DNA sequence: TGTGCCACCAGCAGAGAAAGAGGTCTGGTACTCTACGAGCAGTACTTC. This encodes CATSRERGLVLYEQYF.

This clone was recorded once. The chain employs TRBV5-1 and TRBJ1-1; tentative D call: TRBD1 (5 bases). Trimming stripped 1 base from V and 4 bases from J, with 14 bases between. The CDR3 covers 15 residues. Germline V CDR1 and CDR2: SGHRS, YFSETQ. The CDR3 sequence: CASSLRAGGGTEAFF. In DNA form, the CDR3 reads TGCGCCAGCAGCTTGAGGGCGGGGGGAGGCACTGAAGCTTTCTTT.

This chain connects TRBV19 to TRBJ1-4, with D unresolved. The V gene's germline CDR1 is LNHDA and CDR2 SQIVND (reference sequence). Trimming shortened V by 7 bases and J by 4 bases, and 4 bases separated the two germline ends. The CDR3 has 11 residues. The CDR3 DNA reads TGTGCCAGTATTTATAATGAAAAACTGTTTTTT. Its translation is CASIYNEKLFF. Complete variable domain (other parts from reference TRBV19 and TRBJ1-4): DGGITQSPKYLFRKEGQNVTLSCEQNLNHDAMYWYRQDPGQGLRLIYYSQIVNDFQKGDIAEGYSVSREKKESFPLTVTSAQKNPTAFYLCASIYNEKLFFGSGTQLSVL.

V usage is TRBV24-1 and J usage is TRBJ2-1, with D possibly matching TRBD1 (8 bases). Germline V gene data show CDR1 as KGHDR and CDR2 as SFDVKD. The V gene lost 4 bases and the J gene lost 4 bases, with 13 bases spanning the gap. The CDR3 extends over 15 amino acids. CDR3 sequence reads: CATSETGGGYNEQFF. CDR3 nucleotides: TGTGCCACCAGTGAAACAGGGGGGGGTTACAATGAGCAGTTCTTC.

The chain is built from TRBV28 and TRBJ2-1; 8 nucleotides line up with TRBD2. The V segment lost 6 bases and the J segment 8 bases; nucleotides outside the gene matches: 9. Germline V gene data show CDR1 as MDHEN and CDR2 as SYDVKM. This CDR3 spans 14 amino acids. CDR3 amino acids: CASSNEREQDEQFF. CDR3 bases: TGTGCCAGCAGCAACGAGCGGGAGCAGGATGAGCAGTTCTTC.

In this sample, this clone turned up a few times. The chain carries TRBV4-1 and TRBJ1-2, with 9 bases aligning to TRBD1. CDR3 length: 14 residues. Germline V gene data show CDR1 as MGHRA and CDR2 as YSYEKL. V lost 0 bases to trimming and J lost 5 bases; unmatched junction nucleotides: 1. In DNA form, the CDR3 reads TGCGCCAGCAGCCAAGAAGGGACAGGGTATGGCTACACCTTC. This codes for CASSQEGTGYGYTF.

The sample holds one count of this clone. The chain recombines TRBV27 with TRBJ2-7, with 11 positions matching TRBD2. Germline values: CDR1 MNHEY, CDR2 SMNVEV (reference sequence). V dropped 5 bases and J dropped 2; count of bases not matched to a gene: 5. This CDR3 spans 15 amino acids. The chain's CDR3 is CASSPVTSGTYEQYF. Here the CDR3 DNA reads TGTGCCAGCAGTCCCGTGACTAGCGGGACCTACGAGCAGTACTTC.

The V and J genes are TRBV5-1 and TRBJ2-3; 11 bases agree with TRBD2. The germline gives CDR1 SGHRS, CDR2 YFSETQ. The CDR3 is 15 amino acids. Trimming cost V 4 bases and J 3 bases; bases outside gene matches: 4. The CDR3 spells CASSPWTSGTDTQYF. The CDR3 DNA reads as TGCGCCAGCAGCCCCTGGACTAGCGGGACAGATACGCAGTATTTT.

The chain has TRBV14 and TRBJ1-6; D gene unclear. The CDR3 extends over 17 amino acids. V was shortened by 4 bases and J by 10 bases, with 23 bases between the two germline ends. CDR1 SGHDN and CDR2 FVKESK come from the germline V gene. The CDR3 reads CASSPSVLFGRRSPLHF. DNA for the CDR3: TGTGCCAGCAGCCCAAGCGTTCTTTTTGGTCGTAGATCACCCCTCCACTTT.

This chain links TRBV11-2 with TRBJ2-7; tentatively, D is TRBD2 (5 bases). CDR3 length: 15 residues. From germline, CDR1 is SGHAT and CDR2 FQNNGV. Trimming took off 1 base at V and 0 bases at J, with 10 bases between the two ends. The DNA for the CDR3 is TGTGCCAGCAGCTTAGCCCCGGGGAGCTCCTACGAGCAGTACTTC. Its translation: CASSLAPGSSYEQYF. The whole variable domain, remainder taken from reference TRBV11-2 and TRBJ2-7, is EAGVAQSPRYKIIEKRQSVAFWCNPISGHATLYWYQQILGQGPKLLIQFQNNGVVDDSQLPKDRFSAERLKGVDSTLKIQPAKLEDSAVYLCASSLAPGSSYEQYFGPGTRLTVT.

The chain carries TRBV27 and TRBJ2-1, with 9 bases identical to TRBD2. The CDR3 covers 19 residues. Trimming took 2 bases from V and 0 from J; bases not matched to a gene: 11. Germline lookup yields CDR1 MNHEY and CDR2 SMNVEV (reference sequence). The CDR3 sequence is CASSLRVGSGGISYNEQFF. DNA for the CDR3: TGTGCCAGCAGTTTAAGAGTCGGTAGCGGGGGCATCTCCTACAATGAGCAGTTCTTC.

The rearrangement links TRBV12-2 to TRBJ2-3; no check of the table's D call, TRBD2, against the DNA was made. TRBV12-2 is a known pseudogene. The CDR3 is made up of 17 amino acids. The CDR3, as DNA: TGTGCAATTCCAGTCCCACTAGCGGGGGATAGCACAGATACGCAGTATTTT. Translated, it gives CAIPVPLAGDSTDTQYF.